Shown below are 2 T cell receptor beta chains from a single sample sequenced in a study of cytomegalovirus exposure and HLA in healthy donors. Primers included in the PCR were 60 Vbeta and 13 Jbeta primers. Sequenced by immunoSEQ multiplex PCR; TCRdb stores in-frame clones only, minus some. The sample holds some 46,000 clones. The sample was PBMCs. These receptor sequences come from a woman younger than 45 in good health and CMV-seronegative.

The chain has TRBV29-1 and TRBJ2-1; TRBD1 matches at 8 bases. Trimming took 6 bases from V and 3 from J; bases not matched to a gene: 1. CDR3 size: 12 residues. Germline CDR1 reads SQVTM; CDR2 reads ANQGSEA. The CDR3, as DNA: TGCAGCGTCGGGACAGGCTACAATGAGCAGTTCTTC. This encodes CSVGTGYNEQFF.

The CDR3 is CASSQDNSGSYNEQFF. As DNA, the CDR3 is TGCGCCAGCAGCCAAGATAACAGCGGCTCCTACAATGAGCAGTTCTTC. This chain connects TRBV4-1 to TRBJ2-1, with a tentative D call TRBD2 (5 bases). Trimming cost V 0 bases and J 0 bases, with 9 bases left between them. The CDR3 contains 16 residues. Germline V gene lookup returns CDR1 MGHRA and CDR2 YSYEKL.